The present entry profiles one T cell receptor beta chain with its context. Its target is not known. The germline V gene encodes CDR1 SNHLY and CDR2 FYNNEI. CDR3 length equals 13 residues. V shed 8 bases and J shed 4 bases, with 13 bases lying between them. The sample is drawn from a study of T cell responses to AZD1222 COVID-19 vaccine. Study-wide results and caveats: At baseline, just five to seven AZD1222 recipients tested seropositive. At 160-218 and 743-854, vaccine-associated CD4 TCRs were dominant, and they spanned spike. The study sampled repertoires only after the peak T cell response.

Method: immunoSEQ multiplex PCR; TCRdb's copy keeps in-frame clones and lacks some. Of fewer than 150,000 clones listed, around 87% were seen once; the top ten hold 1.3% to 1.5%. This TCR was recovered from an adult in good health. V is TRBV2 and J is TRBJ2-3, with a tentative D call TRBD2 (7 bases). The source was peripheral blood, collected on day 0 of AZD1222 vaccination. The CDR3 loop is CASLRGPPDTQYF. The CDR3 DNA is TGTGCCAGCCTGCGGGGGCCCCCAGATACGCAGTATTTT.